Listed here are 22 T cell receptor beta chains from one sample, sequenced in a study of PD-L1 blockade in urothelial cancer. Regarding time point: pretreatment peripheral blood. The table came from immunoSEQ multiplex PCR; TCRdb's copy has only in-frame clones and leaves some out. The data show 30,000 to 40,000 clones, 75% to 90% seen once. This specimen was PBMCs, taken around atezolizumab (anti-PD-L1) treatment. The source is a man between 60 and 75 years old with urothelial cancer.

The rearrangement uses TRBV11-2 and TRBJ2-2; unclear D gene. Germline V gene lookup returns CDR1 SGHAT and CDR2 FQNNGV. The CDR3 totals 14 residues. V shed 2 bases and J shed 1 base, with 5 bases lying between them. In DNA form, the CDR3 reads TGTGCCAGCAGCTTATCCGGGAACACCGGGGAGCTGTTTTTT. Its translation: CASSLSGNTGELFF.

This chain uses TRBV25-1 with TRBJ2-3; TRBD2 agrees at 12 bases. Germline assignment: CDR1 MGHDK and CDR2 SYGVNS. This CDR3 has 16 residues. Trimming took 4 bases from V and 5 from J; bases not matched to a gene: 7. This chain's CDR3 is CASSGKVLAGGDTQYF. DNA for the CDR3: TGTGCCAGCAGTGGGAAGGTACTAGCGGGAGGAGATACGCAGTATTTT.

This chain links TRBV4-1 with TRBJ2-1; 10 bases fit TRBD2. The germline V gene encodes CDR1 MGHRA and CDR2 YSYEKL. This CDR3 region has 17 residues. V lost 4 bases and J lost 7; bases outside the gene matches: 13. CDR3 loop: CASSRGGLAILGNEQFF. For the CDR3, the DNA is TGCGCCAGCAGCCGGGGGGGACTAGCGATTCTAGGGAATGAGCAGTTCTTC.

This sequence joins TRBV10-2 and TRBJ2-1; TRBD2 agrees at 12 bases. CDR3 length: 16 amino acids. The trim removed 2 bases at V and 6 bases at J, leaving 5 bases unmatched. Germline CDR1 is WSHSY and CDR2 is SAAADI. As DNA, the CDR3 is TGCGCCAGCAGTGAGCAGCTAGCGGGAGGGATCAATGAGCAGTTCTTC. Translation: CASSEQLAGGINEQFF.

The chain employs TRBV29-1 and TRBJ1-1; D is undetermined. Germline CDR1 reads SQVTM; CDR2 reads ANQGSEA. Deletions cut 3 bases from V and 4 bases from J, with 12 bases between. The CDR3 consists of 13 residues. In DNA form, the CDR3 reads TGCAGCGTTGACCCCAACCGAGGCACTGAAGCTTTCTTT. This encodes CSVDPNRGTEAFF.

The V gene is TRBV5-6, the J gene TRBJ2-2, with TRBD2 identical over 7 bases. V lost 0 bases, J lost 5 bases, and 4 bases stayed unmatched. This CDR3 spans 15 amino acids. Germline-derived CDR1 and CDR2 are SGHDT and YYEEEE. CDR3 loop: CASSLGDYNTGELFF. CDR3 sequence (DNA): TGTGCCAGCAGCTTGGGGGACTACAATACCGGGGAGCTGTTTTTT.

The chain employs TRBV7-3 and TRBJ1-1, with 10 bases aligning to TRBD1. Trimming cost V 5 bases and J 10 bases; bases outside gene matches: 13. This CDR3 comprises 15 residues. Germline CDR1 is SGHTA and CDR2 is FQGTGA. The CDR3 DNA follows: TGTGCCAGCAGCCCCACGAGGGACAGGGGACGAGGAGCTTTCTTT. Protein: CASSPTRDRGRGAFF. The full variable domain, with the rest looked up from reference TRBV7-3 and TRBJ1-1, is GAGVSQTPSNKVTEKGKYVELRCDPISGHTALYWYRQSLGQGPEFLIYFQGTGAADDSGLPNDRFFAVRPEGSVSTLKIQRTERGDSAVYLCASSPTRDRGRGAFFGQGTRLTVV.

This rearrangement joins TRBV4-1 to TRBJ1-2; D gene unclear. CDR3 length equals 14 residues. Germline loops: CDR1 MGHRA, CDR2 YSYEKL. The V gene lost 3 bases and the J gene lost 2 bases, with 10 bases spanning the gap. The CDR3 nucleotides are TGCGCCAGCAGCCAGGTTGACACGAACTATGGCTACACCTTC. Protein sequence: CASSQVDTNYGYTF.

The J gene is TRBJ1-1, the V gene TRBV5-1; D uncertain. V was shortened by 0 bases and J by 3 bases, with 9 bases between the two germline ends. Germline values: CDR1 SGHRS, CDR2 YFSETQ. The CDR3 is 14 residues long. The CDR3 spells CASSLGSRDTEAFF. Written as DNA, the CDR3 is TGCGCCAGCAGCTTGGGTTCGAGGGACACTGAAGCTTTCTTT.

This clone showed up just a few times. The chain carries TRBV7-9 and TRBJ1-1; D is undetermined. V was clipped by 2 bases and J by 1 base, with 5 bases between them. CDR1 is SEHNR, CDR2 FQNEAQ, per germline (reference sequence). The CDR3 runs to 13 residues. CDR3 sequence reads: CASSLSANTEAFF. Here the CDR3 DNA reads TGTGCCAGCAGCTTAAGCGCGAACACTGAAGCTTTCTTT. Drawing the rest from reference TRBV7-9 and TRBJ1-1, the complete variable domain is DTGVSQNPRHKITKRGQNVTFRCDPISEHNRLYWYRQTLGQGPEFLTYFQNEAQLEKSRLLSDRFSAERPKGSFSTLEIQRTEQGDSAMYLCASSLSANTEAFFGQGTRLTVV.

The CDR3: CASLEVPNTGELFF. The CDR3 DNA sequence: TGCGCCAGCCTGGAGGTTCCGAACACCGGGGAGCTGTTTTTT. The chain recombines TRBV5-1 with TRBJ2-2; D perhaps matches TRBD2 (5 bases). The CDR3 contains 14 residues. Trimming shortened V by 7 bases and J by 0 bases, and 10 bases separated the two germline ends. From germline, CDR1 is SGHRS and CDR2 YFSETQ.

J is TRBJ2-7 and V is TRBV10-2, with unresolved D. Trimming pared 4 bases from V and 0 bases from J, leaving 7 bases between. The length of the CDR3 is 13 residues. Germline CDR1 and CDR2: WSHSY and SAAADI. The CDR3 DNA reads TGCGCCAGCAGTGTCGCCTACTCCTACGAGCAGTACTTC. Residues: CASSVAYSYEQYF.

This chain connects TRBV27 to TRBJ1-3; the D gene is possibly TRBD1 (6 bases). Germline assignment: CDR1 MNHEY and CDR2 SMNVEV (reference sequence). V was clipped by 6 bases and J by 4 bases, with 34 bases between them. CDR3 length: 21 residues. The CDR3 is CASRFPRASPGTNGQGNTIYF. CDR3 nucleotide sequence: TGTGCCAGCAGATTTCCTCGGGCGAGCCCCGGGACAAATGGGCAGGGAAACACCATATATTTT.

The chain links TRBV2 to TRBJ2-3; D uncertain. The CDR3 covers 13 residues. Germline-derived CDR1 and CDR2 are SNHLY and FYNNEI. Trimming stripped 6 bases from V and 0 bases from J, with 7 bases between. In DNA form, the CDR3 reads TGTGCCAGCAGCCTCACTAGCACAGATACGCAGTATTTT. It translates to CASSLTSTDTQYF.

A note on this clone: One end of the junction does not line up with germline, which may come from a read error. The chain couples TRBV18 to TRBJ1-1, with D perhaps matching TRBD1 (5 bases). The CDR3 runs 13 residues. Germline V gene lookup returns CDR1 KGHSH and CDR2 LQKENI. CDR3 protein: CASSTAGNAEAFF. CDR3 DNA sequence: TGTGCCAGCTCAACCGCAGGGAACGCTGAAGCTTTCTTT.

This clone was found once. The chain combines TRBV10-3 with TRBJ1-5; perhaps TRBD1 as D (6 bases). The CDR3 has 12 residues. Trimming removed 10 bases at V and 5 bases at J, with 12 bases between. From germline, CDR1 is ENHRY and CDR2 SYGVKD. The CDR3 DNA follows: TGTGCCAGTGGACAGTACTATCAGCCCCAGCATTTT. Encoded protein: CASGQYYQPQHF.

In its sample, this clone was seen a few times. The chain combines TRBV10-3 with TRBJ1-1; tentative D call: TRBD1 (6 bases). The CDR3 is 14 residues long. The V and J ends lost 0 bases and 6 bases respectively, with 11 bases between them. The germline V gene has CDR1 ENHRY and CDR2 SYGVKD. This CDR3 is CAISESGGVAEAFF. The CDR3 DNA sequence: TGTGCCATCAGTGAGTCAGGGGGGGTAGCTGAAGCTTTCTTT.

The DNA of the CDR3 is TGTGCCAGCAGCGCCAGCGGTCGCTCCTACAATGAGCAGTTCTTC. This sequence encodes CASSASGRSYNEQFF. The chain links TRBV7-9 to TRBJ2-1; D is possibly TRBD2 (5 bases). Germline V gives CDR1 SEHNR, CDR2 FQNEAQ (reference sequence). V dropped 5 bases and J dropped 0 bases, with 11 bases sitting between them. The CDR3 has 15 amino acids.

This rearrangement joins TRBV18 to TRBJ2-1; the match to TRBD1 covers 8 bases. In germline, CDR1 is KGHSH, CDR2 LQKENI. CDR3 length equals 15 residues. The V segment lost 4 bases and the J segment 5 bases; nucleotides outside the gene matches: 7. The CDR3 sequence: CASSLDRGVNNEQFF. CDR3 nucleotide sequence: TGTGCCAGCTCACTCGACAGGGGTGTTAACAATGAGCAGTTCTTC.

The rearrangement uses TRBV7-9 and TRBJ2-1; 7 bases match TRBD2. With V trimmed by 4 bases and J by 8 bases, 14 bases remained unmatched. Per the germline V gene, CDR1 is SEHNR and CDR2 is FQNEAQ (reference sequence). This CDR3 has 16 amino acids. The CDR3 is CASSSTPGLLGDEQFF. The CDR3 DNA reads TGTGCCAGCAGCTCAACCCCGGGACTACTTGGCGATGAGCAGTTCTTC.

This clone was detected only once. The chain is built from TRBV28 and TRBJ1-1; 9 bases are shared with TRBD1. Unmatched junction bases numbered 12, after V lost 2 bases and J lost 11 bases. Germline V CDR1 and CDR2: MDHEN, SYDVKM. CDR3 length equals 15 residues. The CDR3 DNA reads TGTGCCAGCAGTTTAAACCGGGACAGGGCCCTGGGGGCTTTCTTT. This codes for CASSLNRDRALGAFF.

V usage is TRBV12-5 and J usage is TRBJ1-2; no firm D call. The germline CDR1 and CDR2 sequences are LGHNT and FRNRAP. The CDR3 has 14 residues. Trimming pared 1 base from V and 1 base from J, leaving 7 bases between. CDR3 protein: CASGLGSVNYGYTF. Written as DNA, the CDR3 is TGTGCTAGTGGTTTGGGCAGTGTTAACTATGGCTACACCTTC. Based on the CDR3 plus reference TRBV12-5 and TRBJ1-2, the full variable domain is DARVTQTPRHKVTEMGQEVTMRCQPILGHNTVFWYRQTMMQGLELLAYFRNRAPLDDSGMPKDRFSAEMPDATLATLKIQPSEPRDSAVYFCASGLGSVNYGYTFGSGTRLTVV.